The clone carrying this TCR beta chain was detected once. What it recognizes is unknown. TCRdb called the 5' RACE reads again in MiXCR, with one record for every CDR3 protein. The sample yields around 100,000 distinct CDR3 sequences, approximately 8.9% seen once. This sample was taken from a study of CD8 T cells in ankylosing spondylitis. Overall study results and limits: What appeared characteristic of ankylosing spondylitis blood was a TCR beta motif of seven to nine highly homologous variants.

Unmatched junction bases numbered 6, after V lost 1 base and J lost 2 bases. The germline gives CDR1 MNHNS, CDR2 SASEGT. This CDR3 comprises 16 residues. The sample was blood, either unsorted or a sorted T cell fraction (not recorded which). The receptor comes from a male donor with ankylosing spondylitis. The J gene is TRBJ2-7, the V gene TRBV6-1, with 9 bases identical to TRBD1. The CDR3 reads CASSEEGTGLTYEQYF. The CDR3 DNA is TGTGCCAGCAGTGAAGAGGGGACAGGGTTAACCTACGAGCAGTACTTC.